This T cell receptor beta chain was recovered during a study of T cell repertoires in cytomegalovirus infection. This clonotype has at least ten counts. CDR1 is LGHNT, CDR2 FRNRAP, per germline. V dropped 7 bases and J dropped 4; count of bases not matched to a gene: 13. This CDR3 region has 16 residues. TCRdb independently ran MiXCR on the reads; one entry per CDR3 protein. Of more than 85,000 distinct CDR3 sequences in the sample, about 25% were seen once. Sequenced: CD8+ T cells from PBMCs. The sequence was obtained from a human donor in good health (CMV status not recorded). Some clones in this sample may be carry-over from other donors' samples. This chain joins TRBV12-5 and TRBJ1-3; 7 nucleotides agree with TRBD1. The CDR3 is CASATDPRGPGNTIYF. In DNA form, the CDR3 reads TGTGCTAGTGCCACAGATCCGAGGGGGCCAGGAAACACCATATATTTT.